One sample yielded the 20 T cell receptor beta chains listed below, sequenced in a study of CD8 T cells in Susac syndrome. With random hexamers, reverse transcription was performed on about 0.5 to 1 ug of RNA. TCRdb re-analysed the immunoSEQ multiplex PCR reads in MiXCR, keeping a single row per CDR3 protein. The data show roughly 140,000 distinct CDR3 sequences, approximately 95% seen once. Sequencing was done on a sample of CD4+ T cells from PBMCs. The receptor source for this set is a human donor with Susac syndrome.

The V and J genes are TRBV19 and TRBJ1-4; the D is unclear. CDR1 is LNHDA and CDR2 is SQIVND in the germline V gene (reference sequence). The V gene lost 6 bases and the J gene lost 0 bases, with 8 bases spanning the gap. The CDR3 loop spans 14 amino acids. CDR3 nucleotide sequence: TGTGCCAGTAGAATGAGGTCAACTAATGAAAAACTGTTTTTT. It codes for CASRMRSTNEKLFF.

Comments on this clonotype: An end of the junction does not agree with germline; a read error may underlie this. This rearrangement joins TRBV2 to TRBJ1-2; D unresolved. The CDR3 covers 10 residues. Germline CDR1 is SNHLY and CDR2 is FYNNEI. The CDR3 DNA reads TGTGCCAGCAGTGAAGGCCAACTAGCCTTC. Translation gives CASSEGQLAF.

The V and J genes are TRBV9 and TRBJ2-7, with D unresolved. V was cut by 0 bases and J by 5 bases, with 12 bases left in between. Looked up from germline, CDR1 is SGDLS and CDR2 is YYNGEE. This CDR3 contains 14 residues. The CDR3 region has the DNA TGTGCCAGCAGCGTAGATCCCCTCATGGACGAGCAGTACTTC. As protein: CASSVDPLMDEQYF.

The chain carries TRBV5-1 and TRBJ2-7; D possibly corresponds to TRBD2 (6 bases). V lost 0 bases and J lost 0, with 10 bases in between. From germline, CDR1 is SGHRS and CDR2 YFSETQ. The CDR3 extends over 15 amino acids. CDR3 protein: CASSLGAGSSYEQYF. The CDR3 DNA reads as TGCGCCAGCAGCTTGGGTGCCGGGAGCTCCTACGAGCAGTACTTC.

J is TRBJ1-3 and V is TRBV29-1; D might be TRBD1 (6 bases). V shed 4 bases and J shed 1 base, with 17 bases lying between them. Germline V gene sequence: CDR1 SQVTM, CDR2 ANQGSEA. The CDR3 is made up of 16 amino acids. CDR3 nucleotides: TGCAGCGTTGGGACAGCCGACCGTGGTTCTGGAAACACCATATATTTT. Protein sequence: CSVGTADRGSGNTIYF.

CDR3: CASSRGDTEAFF. CDR3 bases: TGTGCCAGCAGCCGGGGGGACACTGAAGCTTTCTTT. The genes are TRBV7-3 and TRBJ1-1; possibly TRBD1 for D (5 bases). Trimming took off 5 bases at V and 3 bases at J, with 7 bases between the two ends. The CDR3 spans 12 residues. CDR1 is SGHTA and CDR2 is FQGTGA in the germline V gene.

V gene TRBV5-1 combines with J gene TRBJ2-5, with unresolved D. The germline V gene has CDR1 SGHRS and CDR2 YFSETQ. V lost 2 bases to trimming and J lost 5 bases, with 13 bases between them. The CDR3 has 14 residues. This CDR3 is CASSLKGFGETQYF. The CDR3 nucleotides are TGCGCCAGCAGCTTAAAGGGTTTCGGGGAGACCCAGTACTTC.

The chain is built from TRBV29-1 and TRBJ1-1; D call uncertain. The CDR3 has 12 residues. Germline assignment: CDR1 SQVTM and CDR2 ANQGSEA. V dropped 3 bases and J dropped 1 base, with 6 bases sitting between them. The chain's CDR3 is CSVDKENTEAFF. The CDR3 DNA sequence: TGCAGCGTTGATAAGGAGAACACTGAAGCTTTCTTT.

This sequence joins TRBV12-3 or TRBV12-4 and TRBJ2-2; D remains unclear. V was pared by 8 bases and J by 4 bases, with 5 bases between. The CDR3 loop spans 11 amino acids. CDR3 amino acids: CASFTTGELFF. CDR3 DNA: TGTGCCAGCTTTACCACCGGGGAGCTGTTTTTT.

The rearrangement uses TRBV5-4 and TRBJ2-5, with D tentatively TRBD1 or TRBD2 (5 bases each). Germline V gene sequence: CDR1 SGHNT, CDR2 YYREEE (reference sequence). The CDR3 is made up of 14 amino acids. V dropped 4 bases and J dropped 1 base, with 11 bases sitting between them. CDR3 protein: CASSPRDGQETQYF. In nucleotides, the CDR3 is TGTGCCAGCAGCCCCCGGGACGGCCAAGAGACCCAGTACTTC.

The rearrangement links TRBV10-3 to TRBJ2-7; maybe TRBD1 (5 bases). Germline assignment: CDR1 ENHRY and CDR2 SYGVKD. Trimming shortened V by 6 bases and J by 3 bases, and 15 bases separated the two germline ends. CDR3 size: 14 residues. This CDR3 is CAIRAGILNYEQYF. The CDR3 nucleotides read TGTGCCATCAGGGCAGGGATCCTAAACTACGAGCAGTACTTC.

The gene calls are TRBV7-2 and TRBJ1-5; 7 positions agree with TRBD1. This CDR3 has 15 amino acids. J lost 2 bases, V lost 5 bases, and 6 bases had no gene match. CDR1 and CDR2 (germline): SGHTA, FQGNSA. The CDR3, as DNA: TGTGCCAGCAGCGGGATCGGACAGGGCAATCAGCCCCAGCATTTT. The encoded protein is CASSGIGQGNQPQHF.

The chain combines TRBV7-9 with TRBJ1-1; 9 bases are shared with TRBD1. V lost 4 bases to trimming and J lost 6 bases; unmatched junction nucleotides: 6. Germline V CDR1 and CDR2: SEHNR, FQNEAQ (reference sequence). The CDR3 sequence is 14 residues long. CDR3 residues: CASSSTGGFPEAFF. CDR3 DNA sequence: TGTGCCAGCAGCTCAACAGGGGGCTTTCCTGAAGCTTTCTTT.

CDR3 nucleotides: TGTGCCAGCAAGGGGACAGGAGAGACCCAGTACTTC. Amino acids: CASKGTGETQYF. This chain connects TRBV6-5 to TRBJ2-5, with 8 positions matching TRBD1. This CDR3 spans 12 amino acids. Germline CDR1 is MNHEY and CDR2 is SVGAGI. V dropped 7 bases and J dropped 4; count of bases not matched to a gene: 2.

CDR3 DNA sequence: TGCAGTGCGCCACTCCGGGGGGGGGACAATGAGCAGTTCTTC. It encodes CSAPLRGGDNEQFF. This chain links TRBV20-1 with TRBJ2-1; 8 positions agree with TRBD2. The CDR3 consists of 14 residues. Losses at the gene ends were 6 bases for V and 5 bases for J; bases not matched to a gene: 9. Germline CDR1 is DFQATT and CDR2 is SNEGSKA (reference sequence).

The gene calls are TRBV7-3 and TRBJ2-5; 13 bases align to TRBD2. Looked up from germline, CDR1 is SGHTA and CDR2 is FQGTGA. The CDR3 runs 17 residues. Losses at the gene ends were 4 bases for V and 5 bases for J; bases not matched to a gene: 10. CDR3: CASSSGLAGVGGETQYF. The CDR3 DNA reads as TGTGCCAGCAGCTCCGGACTAGCGGGGGTCGGCGGGGAGACCCAGTACTTC. The whole variable domain, remainder taken from reference TRBV7-3 and TRBJ2-5, is GAGVSQTPSNKVTEKGKYVELRCDPISGHTALYWYRQSLGQGPEFLIYFQGTGAADDSGLPNDRFFAVRPEGSVSTLKIQRTERGDSAVYLCASSSGLAGVGGETQYFGPGTRLLVL.

The gene calls are TRBV24-1 and TRBJ2-1; D is perhaps TRBD2 (5 bases). The CDR3 has 15 residues. Germline-derived CDR1 and CDR2 are KGHDR and SFDVKD. Deletions cut 3 bases from V and 6 bases from J, with 14 bases between. This chain's CDR3 is CATSDGPLVGNEQFF. In DNA form, the CDR3 reads TGTGCCACCAGTGATGGTCCACTAGTCGGCAATGAGCAGTTCTTC.

This clonotype was picked up one time. V is TRBV25-1 and J is TRBJ2-3; D unresolved. This CDR3 comprises 13 residues. The V end lost 5 bases, the J end lost 3 bases, and 9 bases lay between the germline ends. CDR1 is MGHDK and CDR2 is SYGVNS in the germline V gene. CDR3 amino acids: CASSKPSTDTQYF. The CDR3 bases are TGTGCCAGCAGTAAACCGTCTACAGATACGCAGTATTTT.

The chain links TRBV21-1 to TRBJ2-7; TRBD2 is taken as the D call from the table, unchecked against the DNA. TRBV21-1 has pseudogene status. CDR3 length: 15 amino acids. The CDR3 DNA follows: TGTGCCAGCAGCTCCCGGGACCTCCCGCCGGATGAGCAGTACTTC. Translating gives CASSSRDLPPDEQYF.

The V call is TRBV7-9, the J call TRBJ1-5; D gene unclear. This CDR3 has 14 amino acids. V gave up 5 bases and J gave up 5 bases, with 13 bases separating them. Germline-derived CDR1 and CDR2 are SEHNR and FQNEAQ (reference sequence). The CDR3 DNA is TGTGCCAGCAGCCACCCCGGACCGGATCAGCCCCAGCATTTT. Amino acid sequence: CASSHPGPDQPQHF. Full variable domain (missing parts from reference TRBV7-9 and TRBJ1-5): DTGVSQNPRHKITKRGQNVTFRCDPISEHNRLYWYRQTLGQGPEFLTYFQNEAQLEKSRLLSDRFSAERPKGSFSTLEIQRTEQGDSAMYLCASSHPGPDQPQHFGDGTRLSIL.